The clone carrying this TCR beta chain was observed a handful of times. What it binds is unknown. The data stem from a study of radiotherapy plus CTLA-4 blockade in lung cancer. Study-wide context: Objective responses arose in around a sixth of patients, and under 40% experienced disease control. Whole-study results and caveats: Clones of tumor-derived TCRs expanded in blood after radiotherapy plus ipilimumab. Early shifts in blood T cell clones, with interferon-beta, reportedly predicted response best.

Trimming cost V 2 bases and J 6 bases; bases outside gene matches: 2. CDR3 length equals 15 residues. Looked up from germline, CDR1 is ENHRY and CDR2 is SYGVKD. Sequencing was performed with immunoSEQ multiplex PCR; in TCRdb, only in-frame clones are kept and a portion is missing. The sample holds about 87,000 clones, around nine tenths seen once. Focal radiation plus CTLA-4 blockade with ipilimumab was administered to patients who had chemo-refractory metastatic non-small-cell lung cancer. This chain joins TRBV10-3 and TRBJ1-6; TRBD1 matches at 9 bases. Sequencing was performed on peripheral blood, taken from a patient treated with radiotherapy plus ipilimumab. This receptor was obtained from a human donor with non-small cell lung cancer that progressed on radiotherapy plus ipilimumab. CDR3 sequence (DNA): TGTGCCATCAGTGAGGGGGACAGGGTTAATTCACCCCTCCACTTT. Amino acid sequence: CAISEGDRVNSPLHF.